Detailed here is one T cell receptor (beta chain). The antigen is not known. Primers for the PCR totalled 60 Vbeta and 13 Jbeta. Data came from immunoSEQ multiplex PCR; TCRdb stores just in-frame clones and leaves some out. The sample has 40,000 to 50,000 clones, and its top ten clones hold approximately 2.1%. V lost 3 bases and J lost 4, with 6 bases in between. CDR1 and CDR2 (germline): DFQATT, SNEGSKA (reference sequence). The CDR3 consists of 11 residues. The data were taken from a study of cytomegalovirus exposure and HLA in healthy donors. Overall study results and limits: A later analysis showed HLA-associated TCR beta chains outstripping equally common others in clonal expansion. A missense DCLRE1C variant was associated with V- and J-gene trimming of TCR beta chains in a later analysis, and an independent cohort replicated the association. HLA allele associations emerged for around 16,000 TCR beta sequences in a later analysis, at 0.05 false discovery rate.

The receptor was derived from a woman in her forties in good health and CMV-seronegative. The chain couples TRBV20-1 to TRBJ1-1; no reliable D call. The source material was PBMCs. CDR3: CSARRSTEAFF. CDR3 DNA sequence: TGCAGTGCTAGGAGATCCACTGAAGCTTTCTTT.